These 14 T cell receptor beta chains were all obtained from the same sample, sequenced in a study of immune characterization of retroperitoneal liposarcoma. MiXCR, run by TCRdb on the PCR reads, gives a single entry per CDR3 protein. Here the sample spans several thousand distinct CDR3 sequences, around 28% being singletons. Specimen: blood. The receptor source for this set is a male donor with retroperitoneal liposarcoma.

The chain links TRBV6-1 to TRBJ2-5, with D unclear. This CDR3 region has 13 residues. The V and J ends lost 5 bases and 0 bases respectively, with 7 bases between them. Germline values: CDR1 MNHNS, CDR2 SASEGT. CDR3 region: CASSRSYQETQYF. The CDR3 DNA follows: TGTGCCAGCAGTCGGAGCTACCAAGAGACCCAGTACTTC.

This clonotype was observed once. V is TRBV20-1 and J is TRBJ1-1; D possibly corresponds to TRBD1 (5 bases). The CDR3 has 14 amino acids. Trimming pared 6 bases from V and 1 base from J, leaving 15 bases between. CDR1 and CDR2 (germline): DFQATT, SNEGSKA (reference sequence). The CDR3 region is CSAARGGRNTEAFF. In DNA, the CDR3 is TGCAGTGCGGCCCGTGGGGGGAGGAACACTGAAGCTTTCTTT.

This clonotype showed up just a few times. The V call is TRBV6-1, the J call TRBJ1-5, with 10 bases matching TRBD1. This CDR3 spans 16 amino acids. Trimming cost V 6 bases and J 7 bases; bases outside gene matches: 12. Germline-derived CDR1 and CDR2 are MNHNS and SASEGT. Here the CDR3 DNA reads TGTGCCAGCAGGGACGGCAATGACAGGGGGCAACAGCCCCAGCATTTT. Its protein product is CASRDGNDRGQQPQHF.

This clonotype occurred many times. The rearrangement links TRBV4-3 to TRBJ2-1; D is perhaps TRBD1 (6 bases). The J call is uncertain, as TRBJ2-7 better fits the DNA end. Germline V gives CDR1 LGHNA, CDR2 YSLEER. CDR3 length: 15 residues. CDR3 sequence: CASSQYRDISYEQYF. The CDR3 DNA reads TGCGCCAGCAGCCAGTACCGGGACATCTCCTACGAGCAGTACTTC.

In this sample, this clonotype turned up a few times. The chain joins TRBV5-3 to TRBJ2-3; the match to TRBD2 covers 8 bases. TRBV5-3 has ORF status, its function being uncertain. V gave up 1 base and J gave up 0 bases; unmatched junction bases: 1. This CDR3 has 15 residues. The CDR3 spells CARSLRGGSTDTQYF. The DNA of the CDR3 is TGTGCCAGAAGCTTGCGGGGGGGGAGCACAGATACGCAGTATTTT.

This clonotype was seen ten or more times. The chain links TRBV12-3 or TRBV12-4 to TRBJ2-4; the D is unclear. The V end was cut by 5 bases, the J end by 12 bases, with 11 bases between. CDR3 length equals 11 residues. In DNA, the CDR3 is TGTGCCAGCAGTCTATCGGGCACTCAGTACTTC. It yields the protein CASSLSGTQYF.

The chain uses TRBV6-1 and TRBJ2-1; TRBD2 matches 11 bases. J lost 4 bases, V lost 5 bases, and 4 bases had no gene match. The CDR3 runs to 15 residues. Germline loops: CDR1 MNHNS, CDR2 SASEGT. The CDR3 DNA reads TGTGCCAGCAGTCCCGGGACTAGCGGATACAATGAGCAGTTCTTC. Translated: CASSPGTSGYNEQFF.

The gene calls are TRBV29-1 and TRBJ2-3; 7 bases match TRBD1. Germline CDR1 reads SQVTM; CDR2 reads ANQGSEA. The CDR3 loop spans 14 amino acids. J gave up 2 bases and V 6 bases, and 8 bases lay outside the gene matches. The CDR3 DNA reads as TGCAGCGTACCAGGGGGTGGTAACACAGATACGCAGTATTTT. It yields the protein CSVPGGGNTDTQYF.

This chain joins TRBV7-2 and TRBJ2-5, with 9 bases lining up with TRBD2. This CDR3 is built from 17 residues. CDR1 is SGHTA, CDR2 FQGNSA, per germline. V lost 1 base, J lost 1 base, and 7 bases stayed unmatched. Here the CDR3 reads CASSLGGWRGGQETQYF. The CDR3 coding sequence is TGTGCCAGCAGCTTAGGAGGGTGGCGGGGGGGCCAAGAGACCCAGTACTTC.

This clonotype is termed medium-sized. The genes are TRBV12-3 or TRBV12-4 and TRBJ1-2; D is possibly TRBD1 (6 bases). V lost 7 bases and J 8 bases, leaving 11 bases between the germline ends. The CDR3 totals 11 residues. The CDR3 loop is CASKSQGGYTF. The CDR3 nucleotides read TGTGCCAGCAAATCACAGGGAGGCTACACCTTC.

This clonotype was observed once. This chain uses TRBV9 with TRBJ2-2; 8 bases are shared with TRBD2. V lost 0 bases to trimming and J lost 4 bases; unmatched junction nucleotides: 2. Germline CDR1 SGDLS, CDR2 YYNGEE. This CDR3 is built from 15 residues. The CDR3: CASSVVSGTTGELFF. In DNA, the CDR3 is TGTGCCAGCAGCGTAGTTAGCGGGACCACCGGGGAGCTGTTTTTT.

This clonotype was observed a handful of times. With a much larger clone just one base away, this may be a read error. This chain links TRBV12-3 or TRBV12-4 with TRBJ1-5, with D possibly matching TRBD1 (6 bases). This CDR3 spans 15 amino acids. This CDR3 reads CASSPGDLGNQPQNF. CDR3 coding DNA: TGTGCCAGCAGCCCAGGGGATCTCGGCAATCAGCCCCAGAATTTT.

At least ten counts were recorded for this clonotype. This rearrangement joins TRBV7-2 to TRBJ2-5; the D gene is possibly TRBD2 (6 bases). The J call may be incorrect, as the DNA end agrees better with TRBJ2-7. This CDR3 is built from 14 residues. Per germline, CDR1 SGHTA and CDR2 FQGNSA. Written as DNA, the CDR3 is TGTGCCAGCACCCCGGGCGGGGCGTCCTACGAGCAGTACTTC. Amino acid sequence: CASTPGGASYEQYF.

This clonotype showed up many times. The chain uses TRBV6-5 and TRBJ2-1, with D hard to call. The CDR3 has 13 amino acids. Germline V CDR1 and CDR2: MNHEY, SVGAGI. V was pared by 2 bases and J by 0 bases, with 2 bases between. CDR3 nucleotide sequence: TGTGCCAGCAGTTACGACTCCTACAATGAGCAGTTCTTC. This gives the protein CASSYDSYNEQFF.